This T cell receptor (beta chain) appears in the sequencing data of a study of human T cells and chemical hapten exposure. About the research overall: The sensitizing agent was 2% DPC, placed on roughly 2 cm by roughly 2 cm of upper inner arm skin. General study points: TCRs above 1 in 1000 frequency did not change with DPC sensitization.

As for time point: patch test 1, 2 weeks after DPC sensitization. The treatment was: therapeutic diphenylcyclopropenone sensitization with weekly scalp DPC. This clonotype was counted between two and nine times. Antigen: not known. This CDR3 region has 13 residues. V was clipped by 4 bases and J by 8 bases, with 9 bases between them. Individual cDNA molecules (in the library) carried attached unique molecular identifiers. TCRdb itself ran the RACE reads through MiXCR, one entry per CDR3 protein. Here the sample spans approximately 340,000 distinct CDR3 sequences, about 7% being singletons. The input for sequencing was whole blood, taken in connection with sensitization to the hapten diphenylcyclopropenone (DPC). This chain connects TRBV12-3 or TRBV12-4 to TRBJ1-6; the D is unclear. The clonotype originates from a woman aged 18-29 years with alopecia areata. Some clones in this sample may be carry-over from other donors' samples. As DNA, the CDR3 is TGTGCCAGCAGTTCCACTCAGGATTCACCCCTCCACTTT. Translating gives CASSSTQDSPLHF.